This T cell receptor beta chain was identified during a study of cytotoxic CD8 clonotypes in ibrutinib-treated CLL. About the research overall: An average of about 250,000 productive templates and around 100,000 productive rearrangements was obtained per sample.

This clone was seen a single time. Data came from immunoSEQ multiplex PCR; TCRdb stores just in-frame clones and leaves some out. The repertoire consists of about 89,000 clones, with roughly 80% occurring once and the leading ten covering around 30%. The CDR3 length is 14 residues. Germline V gene sequence: CDR1 SGDLS, CDR2 YYNGEE. V was pared by 2 bases and J by 1 base, with 9 bases between. The clonotype comes from a human donor with chronic lymphocytic leukemia. The chain has TRBV9 and TRBJ1-1; D is uncertain. Material: PBMCs, obtained after 12 months of ibrutinib treatment. CDR3 loop: CASSVRVGNTEAFF. CDR3 nucleotide sequence: TGTGCCAGCAGCGTTAGGGTCGGGAACACTGAAGCTTTCTTT.